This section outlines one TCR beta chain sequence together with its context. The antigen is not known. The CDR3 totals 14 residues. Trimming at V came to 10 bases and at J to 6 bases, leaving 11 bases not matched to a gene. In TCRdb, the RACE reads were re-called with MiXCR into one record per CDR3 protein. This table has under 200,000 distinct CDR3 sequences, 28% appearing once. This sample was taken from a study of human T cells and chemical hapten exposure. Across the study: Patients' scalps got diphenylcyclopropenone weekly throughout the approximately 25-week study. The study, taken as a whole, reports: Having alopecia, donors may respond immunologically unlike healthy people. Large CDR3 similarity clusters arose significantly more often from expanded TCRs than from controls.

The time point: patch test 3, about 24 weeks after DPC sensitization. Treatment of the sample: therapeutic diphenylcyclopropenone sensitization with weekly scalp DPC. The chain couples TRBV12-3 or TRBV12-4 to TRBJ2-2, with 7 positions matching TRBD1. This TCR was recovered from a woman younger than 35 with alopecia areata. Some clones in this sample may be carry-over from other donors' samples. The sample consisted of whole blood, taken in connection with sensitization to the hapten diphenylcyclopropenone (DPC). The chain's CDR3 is CAIQRHRGPGELFF. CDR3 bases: TGTGCCATCCAACGTCACAGGGGACCCGGGGAGCTGTTTTTT.